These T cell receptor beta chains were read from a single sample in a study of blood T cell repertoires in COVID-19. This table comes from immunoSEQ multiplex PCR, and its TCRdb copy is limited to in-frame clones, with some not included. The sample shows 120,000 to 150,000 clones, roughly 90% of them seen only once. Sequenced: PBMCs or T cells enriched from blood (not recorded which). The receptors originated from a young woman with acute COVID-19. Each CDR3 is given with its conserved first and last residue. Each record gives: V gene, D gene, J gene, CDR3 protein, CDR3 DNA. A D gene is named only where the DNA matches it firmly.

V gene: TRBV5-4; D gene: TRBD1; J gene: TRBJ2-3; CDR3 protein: CASRSGQGATDTQYF; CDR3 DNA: TGTGCCAGCAGATCCGGACAGGGAGCCACAGATACGCAGTATTTT
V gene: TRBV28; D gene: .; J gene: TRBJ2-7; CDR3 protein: CASSLRQGEQYF; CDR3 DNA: TGTGCCAGCAGTTTACGCCAGGGGGAGCAGTACTTC
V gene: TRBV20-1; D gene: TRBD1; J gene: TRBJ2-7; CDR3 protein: CSARTGYEQYF; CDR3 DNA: TGCAGTGCTAGGACAGGGTACGAGCAGTACTTC
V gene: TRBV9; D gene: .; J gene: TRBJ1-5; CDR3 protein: CASSEQGQDQPQHF; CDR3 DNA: TGTGCCAGCAGCGAGCAGGGGCAGGATCAGCCCCAGCATTTT
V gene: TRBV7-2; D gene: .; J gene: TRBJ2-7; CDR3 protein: CASSFTVAYEQYF; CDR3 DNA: TGTGCCAGCAGCTTCACGGTTGCCTACGAGCAGTACTTC
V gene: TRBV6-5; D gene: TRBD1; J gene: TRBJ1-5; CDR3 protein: CASRPGQWNQPQHF; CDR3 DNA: TGTGCCAGCAGGCCGGGACAGTGGAATCAGCCCCAGCATTTT
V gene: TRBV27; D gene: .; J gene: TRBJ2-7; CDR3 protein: CASSDLLYEQYF; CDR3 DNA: TGTGCCAGCAGCGATCTACTCTACGAGCAGTACTTC
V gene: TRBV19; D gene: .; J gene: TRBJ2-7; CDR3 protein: CASSIGTDYEQYF; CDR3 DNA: TGTGCCAGTAGTATAGGAACAGACTACGAGCAGTACTTC
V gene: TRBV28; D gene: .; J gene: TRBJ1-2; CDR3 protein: CASSFHRGYTF; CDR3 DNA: TGTGCCAGCAGTTTCCACAGGGGCTACACCTTC
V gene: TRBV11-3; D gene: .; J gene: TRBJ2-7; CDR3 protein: CASSLAGLAYEQYF; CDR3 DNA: TGTGCCAGCAGCTTAGCAGGGTTGGCCTACGAGCAGTACTTC
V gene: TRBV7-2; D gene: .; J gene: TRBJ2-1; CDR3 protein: CASSYRTIYNEQFF; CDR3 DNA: TGTGCCAGCAGCTATCGGACTATATACAATGAGCAGTTCTTC
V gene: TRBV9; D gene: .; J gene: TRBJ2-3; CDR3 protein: CASSVGLSPDTQYF; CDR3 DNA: TGTGCCAGCAGCGTAGGACTTTCGCCGGATACGCAGTATTTT
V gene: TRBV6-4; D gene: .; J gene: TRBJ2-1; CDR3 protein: CASSFGAGGHEQFF; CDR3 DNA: TGTGCCAGCAGTTTCGGCGCGGGTGGTCATGAGCAGTTCTTC
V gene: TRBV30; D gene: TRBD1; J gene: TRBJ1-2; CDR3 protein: CAAAGTGLGYTF; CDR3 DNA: TGTGCCGCGGCCGGGACAGGGCTTGGCTACACCTTC